The rows below give T cell receptor beta chains drawn from one sample of a study of blood T cell repertoires in COVID-19. This table comes from immunoSEQ multiplex PCR, and its TCRdb copy is limited to in-frame clones, with some not included. Of about 370,000 clones in the sample, around 87% were seen once. The sample was peripheral blood. The origin of the receptors is a woman under 40 with COVID-19, enrolled during active disease. Both conserved end residues are part of each CDR3. Fields, in order: J gene, D gene, V gene, CDR3 length, clone size, CDR3 DNA, CDR3 protein. A D gene is named only where the DNA matches it firmly. A clone size is listed for some rows: how often the clone was seen (once, few, many), or a class if it is expanded.

TRBJ1-2	.	TRBV7-9	13	few	TGTGCCAGCAGCTTAGCGGGCGCGTGGGGCTACACCTTC	CASSLAGAWGYTF
TRBJ1-6	.	TRBV20-1	13	once	TGCAGTGCTAGTATTGGACTAGGGTCACCCCTCCACTTT	CSASIGLGSPLHF
TRBJ2-7	.	TRBV27	12	.	TGTGCCAGCAAAGGCCAGGGGAGAGAGCAGTACTTC	CASKGQGREQYF
TRBJ2-7	.	TRBV9	13	few	TGTGCCAGCAGCCAAGGGGCGGTGAGCGAGCAGTACTTC	CASSQGAVSEQYF
TRBJ1-2	.	TRBV5-1	13	.	TGCGCCAGCAGCTTGGGGGGAGTTGGAGGCTACACCTTC	CASSLGGVGGYTF
TRBJ2-7	TRBD1	TRBV5-1	15	.	TGCGCCAGCAGCTTGGCAGCAGGGGGTGTCTACGAGCAGTACTTC	CASSLAAGGVYEQYF
TRBJ2-2	.	TRBV5-4	15	.	TGTGCCAGCAGCTTGAAGGGGAAGGGCACCGGGGAGCTGTTTTTT	CASSLKGKGTGELFF
TRBJ2-7	TRBD2	TRBV28	15	few	TGTGCCAGCAGTCTAGTAGCGGGCAAGACCTACGAGCAGTACTTC	CASSLVAGKTYEQYF
TRBJ2-2	.	TRBV5-1	15	once	TGCGCCAGCAGCTTTCCGGGGAGGAGCACCGGGGAGCTGTTTTTT	CASSFPGRSTGELFF
TRBJ2-1	.	TRBV7-2	14	.	TGTGCCAGCAGCTTTCGGAGGTCCTACAATGAGCAGTTCTTC	CASSFRRSYNEQFF
TRBJ2-3	TRBD1	TRBV6-5	16	.	TGTGCCAGCAGTTACGGGGGGACAGGTAACACAGATACGCAGTATTTT	CASSYGGTGNTDTQYF
TRBJ2-3	.	TRBV18	15	.	TGTGCCAGCTCACCACAAATGCAGAGCACAGATACGCAGTATTTT	CASSPQMQSTDTQYF
TRBJ2-1	TRBD1	TRBV5-1	15	.	TGCGCCAGCAGCTTGAGGCCAGGGGGATACAATGAGCAGTTCTTC	CASSLRPGGYNEQFF
TRBJ2-7	.	TRBV18	14	.	TGTGCCAGCTCCCTTAATACAGGCACCTACGAGCAGTACTTC	CASSLNTGTYEQYF
TRBJ2-2	TRBD1	TRBV5-1	15	.	TGCGCCAGCAGCCTAGCCACAGGGGGCACCGGGGAGCTGTTTTTT	CASSLATGGTGELFF
TRBJ2-5	TRBD1	TRBV7-2	17	few	TGTGCCAGCAGCCTAAGCGGGACAGGGGCTTTCCAAGAGACCCAGTACTTC	CASSLSGTGAFQETQYF
TRBJ1-2	TRBD1	TRBV27	14	.	TGTGCCAGCAGTTTGGGACAGGGCTTCTATGGCTACACCTTC	CASSLGQGFYGYTF
TRBJ2-1	.	TRBV2	15	.	TGTGCCAGCAGTGACGCGGCAGGGAGGTACAATGAGCAGTTCTTC	CASSDAAGRYNEQFF
TRBJ2-2	.	TRBV7-9	16	.	TGTGCCAGCAGCCCCTGGGGGGATATATACACCGGGGAGCTGTTTTTT	CASSPWGDIYTGELFF
TRBJ1-3	.	TRBV5-6	14	.	TGTGCCAGCAGCTTGGCGACAGCCGGAAACACCATATATTTT	CASSLATAGNTIYF
TRBJ2-7	TRBD2	TRBV27	14	.	TGTGCCAGCAGAGTCGGGACTAGCAGCTACGAGCAGTACTTC	CASRVGTSSYEQYF
TRBJ1-2	TRBD1	TRBV19	15	.	TGTGCCAGCCTGTACGGGACAGGGCTTAACTATGGCTACACCTTC	CASLYGTGLNYGYTF
TRBJ2-2	.	TRBV25-1	17	.	TGTGCCAGCAGTACCCTAGGGGGGACTACTTCTAAGCCGGAGCTGTTTTTT	CASSTLGGTTSKPELFF
TRBJ2-5	.	TRBV5-1	13	once	TGCGCCAGCAGCTTGGCCAGGGGTGAGACCCAGTACTTC	CASSLARGETQYF
TRBJ2-7	TRBD1	TRBV19	13	.	TGTGCCAGTAGTACGAGACAGGGCTACGAGCAGTACTTC	CASSTRQGYEQYF
TRBJ1-2	.	TRBV12-3/TRBV12-4	13	.	TGTGCCAGTTCTCGCGGGATTTCGGCTGGCTACACCTTC	CASSRGISAGYTF
TRBJ2-7	.	TRBV20-1	15	.	TGCAGTGCTAGTTCCGCCCAGCGGCTGATGGGTGAGCAGTACTTC	CSASSAQRLMGEQYF
TRBJ2-1	.	TRBV28	13	once	TGTGCCAGTCACACCAGCTCCTACAATGAGCAGTTCTTC	CASHTSSYNEQFF
TRBJ2-1	.	TRBV7-3	12	.	TGTGCCAGCAGCTTTAGCGGCAATGAGCAGTTCTTC	CASSFSGNEQFF
TRBJ2-2	TRBD1	TRBV3-1/TRBV3-2	15	.	TGTGCCAGCACCCACTGGGACAGCCCCACCGGGGAGCTGTTTTTT	CASTHWDSPTGELFF
TRBJ2-2	.	TRBV6-5	15	.	TGTGCCAGCAGAGGGGATGCCTCGAACACCGGGGAGCTGTTTTTT	CASRGDASNTGELFF
TRBJ1-6	.	TRBV30	17	few	TGTGCCTGTCGGCAGGGCATCCTGAGCTCCTATAATTCACCCCTCCACTTT	CACRQGILSSYNSPLHF
TRBJ1-5	TRBD1	TRBV6-5	15	.	TGTGCCAGCAGCCTCGGGACAGCTAGCAATCAGCCCCAGCATTTT	CASSLGTASNQPQHF
TRBJ2-7	.	TRBV2	13	.	TGTGCCAGCAGTGAGCCCAGGGCTTACGAGCAGTACTTC	CASSEPRAYEQYF
TRBJ1-1	TRBD1	TRBV6-5	15	once	TGTGCCAGCAGTCCACTGACAGGGGGCTTTACTGAAGCTTTCTTT	CASSPLTGGFTEAFF
TRBJ2-1	TRBD2	TRBV7-9	15	.	TGTGCCAGCAACCTCAAGGCGGGAGGGCCCCATGAGCAGTTCTTC	CASNLKAGGPHEQFF
TRBJ1-5	.	TRBV30	13	few	TGTGCCTGGGGGGGACATACGGATCAGCCCCAGCATTTT	CAWGGHTDQPQHF
TRBJ2-1	TRBD2	TRBV30	13	.	TGTGCCTGGCAACTAGCGGGAGTTGGGGAGCAGTTCTTC	CAWQLAGVGEQFF
TRBJ2-3	TRBD2	TRBV7-8	15	.	TGTGCCAGCAGCCCCACTAGCGCCAGCACAGATACGCAGTATTTT	CASSPTSASTDTQYF
TRBJ2-4	TRBD1	TRBV27	17	.	TGTGCCAGCAGTAGTTTCCGGACAGGGGGTACCAAAAACATTCAGTACTTC	CASSSFRTGGTKNIQYF
TRBJ2-2	.	TRBV25-1	14	.	TGTGCCAGCAGTGTCGGGACGAACACCGGGGAGCTGTTTTTT	CASSVGTNTGELFF
TRBJ2-7	TRBD2	TRBV6-2/TRBV6-3	19	.	TGTGCCAGCAGTTTCAGAATTTCCGGGACTAGCGGGAGAGACTACGAGCAGTACTTC	CASSFRISGTSGRDYEQYF
TRBJ1-1	.	TRBV7-9	15	.	TGTGCCAGCAGCTTGGGTCCTCTACGGGGGACTGAAGCTTTCTTT	CASSLGPLRGTEAFF
TRBJ2-7	.	TRBV12-3/TRBV12-4	12	.	TGTGCCAGCAGTTTACCAACCTACGAGCAGTACTTC	CASSLPTYEQYF
TRBJ2-3	.	TRBV14	18	.	TGTGCCAGCAGCCAGGATTTTTTCGGGGGTCCTTCCACAGATACGCAGTATTTT	CASSQDFFGGPSTDTQYF
TRBJ2-1	.	TRBV10-3	15	.	TGTGCCATCAGTGATGGTCAACTCTCCTACAATGAGCAGTTCTTC	CAISDGQLSYNEQFF
TRBJ2-5	TRBD1	TRBV11-3	16	.	TGTGCCAGCAGCGGCGGGGACAGGGGAAACCAAGAGACCCAGTACTTC	CASSGGDRGNQETQYF
TRBJ2-7	.	TRBV24-1	13	.	TGTGCCACCAGCGCGGGACAGAGCTACGAGCAGTACTTC	CATSAGQSYEQYF
TRBJ1-1	.	TRBV4-1	16	.	TGCGCCAGCAGCCAAGAGGGGGGGCGAGTGAACACTGAAGCTTTCTTT	CASSQEGGRVNTEAFF
TRBJ1-5	TRBD1	TRBV5-6	17	.	TGTGCCAGCAGCCCGGAAGGGACAGATTATAGCAATCAGCCCCAGCATTTT	CASSPEGTDYSNQPQHF
TRBJ2-7	.	TRBV7-2	15	.	TGTGCCAGCAGCTTACGGTCAGGGCACGAGGACGAGCAGTACTTC	CASSLRSGHEDEQYF
TRBJ2-1	TRBD1	TRBV27	15	.	TGTGCCAGCAGTTCCGCGGGACAGGGGGCGAATGAGCAGTTCTTC	CASSSAGQGANEQFF
TRBJ2-7	.	TRBV6-5	14	.	TGTGCCAGCAGTTACTCGAGGGGGAGGGGCGAGCAGTACTTC	CASSYSRGRGEQYF
TRBJ2-5	TRBD2	TRBV9	16	.	TGTGCCAGCAGCCCCGTTCTAGCGGGAGGAGGAGAGACCCAGTACTTC	CASSPVLAGGGETQYF
TRBJ2-1	TRBD1	TRBV10-2	15	once	TGCGCCAGCAGTGTGCGTGACAGGGGCTACAATGAGCAGTTCTTC	CASSVRDRGYNEQFF
TRBJ1-5	.	TRBV28	17	.	TGTGCCAGCAGTTTATACACCTTCGGGTCCGGCGATCAGCCCCAGCATTTT	CASSLYTFGSGDQPQHF
TRBJ2-1	.	TRBV4-1	15	.	TGCGCCAGCAGCCGCACCGGGACTCCCCTGAATGAGCAGTTCTTC	CASSRTGTPLNEQFF
TRBJ1-1	.	TRBV6-5	11	.	TGTGCCAGCAGCCCGGGGGTCGAAGCTTTCTTT	CASSPGVEAFF
TRBJ2-7	.	TRBV10-3	13	.	TGTGCCACATGGGTCGGCGGCTCCTACGAGCAGTACTTC	CATWVGGSYEQYF
TRBJ2-1	TRBD2	TRBV3-1/TRBV3-2	17	.	TGTGCCAGCAGCCAAGATCGAATCGGGACTAGCGGGAGGGAGCAGTTCTTC	CASSQDRIGTSGREQFF